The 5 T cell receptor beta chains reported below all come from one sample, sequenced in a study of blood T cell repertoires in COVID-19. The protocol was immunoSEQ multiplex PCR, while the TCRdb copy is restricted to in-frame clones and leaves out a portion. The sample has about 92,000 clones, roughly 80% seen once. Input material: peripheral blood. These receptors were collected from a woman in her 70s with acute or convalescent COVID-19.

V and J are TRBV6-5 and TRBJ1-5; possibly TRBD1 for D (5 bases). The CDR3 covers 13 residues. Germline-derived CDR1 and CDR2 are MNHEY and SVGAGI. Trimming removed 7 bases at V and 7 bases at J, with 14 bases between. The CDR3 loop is CASMGGPGQPQHF. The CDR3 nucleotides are TGTGCCAGCATGGGGGGACCGGGCCAGCCCCAGCATTTT.

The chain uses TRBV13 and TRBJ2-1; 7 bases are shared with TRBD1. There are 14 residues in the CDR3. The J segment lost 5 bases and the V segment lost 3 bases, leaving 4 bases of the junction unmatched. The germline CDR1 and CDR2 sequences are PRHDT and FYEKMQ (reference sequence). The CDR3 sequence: CASSFDRVNNEQFF. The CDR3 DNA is TGTGCCAGCAGCTTTGACAGGGTAAACAATGAGCAGTTCTTC.

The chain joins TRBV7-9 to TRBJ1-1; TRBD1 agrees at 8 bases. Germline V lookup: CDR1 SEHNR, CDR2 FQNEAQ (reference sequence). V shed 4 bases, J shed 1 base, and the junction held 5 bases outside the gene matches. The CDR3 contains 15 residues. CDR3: CASSSTGARNTEAFF. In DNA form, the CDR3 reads TGTGCCAGCAGCTCGACAGGGGCGAGGAACACTGAAGCTTTCTTT.

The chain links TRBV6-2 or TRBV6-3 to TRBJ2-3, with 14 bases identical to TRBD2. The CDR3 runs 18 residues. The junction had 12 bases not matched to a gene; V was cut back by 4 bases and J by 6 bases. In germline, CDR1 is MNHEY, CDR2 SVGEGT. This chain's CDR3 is CASSSTGTSGRKVDTQYF. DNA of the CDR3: TGTGCCAGCAGTTCGACCGGGACTAGCGGGAGAAAGGTGGATACGCAGTATTTT.

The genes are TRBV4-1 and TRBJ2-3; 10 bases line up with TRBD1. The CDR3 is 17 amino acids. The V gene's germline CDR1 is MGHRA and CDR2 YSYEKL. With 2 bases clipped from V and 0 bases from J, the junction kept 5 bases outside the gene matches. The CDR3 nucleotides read TGCGCCAGCAGCCAACGACAGGGGGCTGAGAGCACAGATACGCAGTATTTT. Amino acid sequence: CASSQRQGAESTDTQYF.